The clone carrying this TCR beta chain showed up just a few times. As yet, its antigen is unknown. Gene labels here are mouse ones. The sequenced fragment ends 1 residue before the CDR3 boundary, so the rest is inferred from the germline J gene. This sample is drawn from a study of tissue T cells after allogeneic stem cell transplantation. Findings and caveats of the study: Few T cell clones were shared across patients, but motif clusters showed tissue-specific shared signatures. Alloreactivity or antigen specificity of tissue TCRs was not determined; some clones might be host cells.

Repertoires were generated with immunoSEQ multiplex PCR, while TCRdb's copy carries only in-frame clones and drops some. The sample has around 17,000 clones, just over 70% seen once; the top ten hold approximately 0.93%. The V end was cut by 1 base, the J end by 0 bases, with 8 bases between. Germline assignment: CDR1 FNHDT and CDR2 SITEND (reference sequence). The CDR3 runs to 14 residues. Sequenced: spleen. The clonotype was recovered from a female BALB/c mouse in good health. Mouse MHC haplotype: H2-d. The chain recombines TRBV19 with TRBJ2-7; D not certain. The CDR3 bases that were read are TGTGCCAGCAGTATACGGGGTCCCTCCTATGAACAGTAC. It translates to CASSIRGPSYEQY. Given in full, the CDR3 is CASSIRGPSYEQYF.